Presented here are 19 T cell receptor beta chains from one specimen sequenced in a study of cytomegalovirus exposure and HLA in healthy donors. 60 Vbeta and 13 Jbeta primers were used in PCR. Assay used: immunoSEQ multiplex PCR; TCRdb lists only in-frame clones, some missing. The sample carries around 130,000 clones, over 65% recorded once. The sequencing sample was made of PBMCs. All receptors come from a woman under 40 in good health and CMV-seronegative.

This chain connects TRBV27 to TRBJ1-2, with D possibly being TRBD1 (6 bases). The V gene's germline CDR1 is MNHEY and CDR2 SMNVEV (reference sequence). This CDR3 comprises 15 residues. Trimming left V 2 bases short and J 2 bases short, with 12 bases between. CDR3 protein: CASSLRQGPNYGYTF. Written as DNA, the CDR3 is TGTGCCAGCAGTTTACGGCAGGGGCCAAACTATGGCTACACCTTC.

This clone was found a few times. The chain combines TRBV7-8 with TRBJ2-1, with no clear D. V shed 5 bases and J shed 2 bases, with 10 bases lying between them. The length of the CDR3 is 14 residues. CDR1 is SGHVS, CDR2 FQNEAQ, per germline. The CDR3: CASSPVHTYNEQFF. The CDR3 bases are TGTGCCAGCAGCCCAGTACATACCTACAATGAGCAGTTCTTC.

Only one count was recorded for this clone. The chain recombines TRBV10-3 with TRBJ2-1; 8 nucleotides align to TRBD1. The V gene end was trimmed by 1 base and the J gene end by 6 bases; junction bases not matched to a gene: 5. Looked up from germline, CDR1 is ENHRY and CDR2 is SYGVKD. The CDR3 is 15 residues long. The chain's CDR3 is CAISELGQASNEQFF. The CDR3 coding sequence is TGTGCCATCAGTGAGTTGGGACAGGCGAGCAATGAGCAGTTCTTC.

There are a few counts of this clone. This rearrangement joins TRBV2 to TRBJ2-7; 7 nucleotides align to TRBD1. Trimming removed 8 bases from V and 0 bases from J; junction bases left unmatched: 7. This CDR3 is built from 14 residues. The germline gives CDR1 SNHLY, CDR2 FYNNEI. The CDR3 nucleotides are TGTGCCAGCTCACGTGAGGGGGCCTCCTACGAGCAGTACGTC. Translating gives CASSREGASYEQYV.

This clone was detected only once. The chain recombines TRBV10-3 with TRBJ2-7; D may be TRBD2 (6 bases). Trimming removed 4 bases from V and 5 bases from J, with 15 bases in between. Germline assignment: CDR1 ENHRY and CDR2 SYGVKD. This CDR3 is built from 14 residues. The CDR3 protein is CAISVAGSPHEQYF. The CDR3 DNA sequence: TGTGCCATCAGTGTGGCGGGATCGCCCCACGAGCAGTACTTC.

The chain carries TRBV9 and TRBJ1-3; 8 positions match TRBD1. Germline CDR1 reads SGDLS; CDR2 reads YYNGEE. Trimming cost V 4 bases and J 11 bases; bases outside gene matches: 8. The CDR3 length is 13 residues. CDR3 region: CASSPITGGAIYF. For the CDR3, the DNA is TGTGCCAGCAGCCCAATTACAGGGGGGGCCATATATTTT.

This chain uses TRBV19 with TRBJ1-2, with a weak D call TRBD1 (5 bases). Germline CDR1 reads LNHDA; CDR2 reads SQIVND (reference sequence). The CDR3 runs 14 residues. V lost 3 bases, J lost 7 bases, and 15 bases lay in between. This CDR3 is CASSIKKQVPGYTF. DNA for the CDR3: TGTGCCAGTAGTATCAAAAAACAGGTTCCTGGCTACACCTTC.

The chain recombines TRBV5-1 with TRBJ1-1, with 9 positions matching TRBD1. The V gene end was trimmed by 3 bases and the J gene end by 5 bases; junction bases not matched to a gene: 11. The CDR3 has 16 residues. CDR1 and CDR2 (germline): SGHRS, YFSETQ. The CDR3: CASSWGDRAGETEAFF. The CDR3 bases are TGCGCCAGCAGCTGGGGGGACAGGGCAGGTGAGACTGAAGCTTTCTTT.

The J gene is TRBJ2-5, the V gene TRBV7-6; D call uncertain. This CDR3 is built from 12 residues. V was clipped by 1 base and J by 5 bases, with 5 bases between them. Germline-derived CDR1 and CDR2 are SGHVS and FNYEAQ. DNA for the CDR3: TGTGCCAGCAGCTTAGATATGGAGACCCAGTACTTC. Translation: CASSLDMETQYF.

J is TRBJ1-1 and V is TRBV10-3; weak D call: TRBD1 (5 bases). The V gene lost 2 bases and the J gene lost 1 base, with 11 bases spanning the gap. The CDR3 loop spans 15 amino acids. Germline V gives CDR1 ENHRY, CDR2 SYGVKD. CDR3: CAISEQGAQNTEAFF. The CDR3, as DNA: TGTGCCATCAGTGAGCAAGGGGCCCAGAACACTGAAGCTTTCTTT.

The V and J genes are TRBV19 and TRBJ1-3; 9 bases match TRBD1. Unmatched junction bases numbered 6, after V lost 2 bases and J lost 7 bases. The CDR3 contains 15 residues. CDR1 is LNHDA, CDR2 SQIVND, per germline (reference sequence). The CDR3 DNA reads as TGTGCCAGTAGTATACCGGGACAGGGAAGCAACACCATATATTTT. This translates into CASSIPGQGSNTIYF.

The chain combines TRBV7-9 with TRBJ1-1; D call uncertain. Per the germline V gene, CDR1 is SEHNR and CDR2 is FQNEAQ (reference sequence). Between the trimmed V and J ends, which lost 2 bases and 1 base, there was a span of 5 bases. The CDR3 loop spans 13 amino acids. The CDR3 sequence is CASSLLTNTEAFF. CDR3 bases: TGTGCCAGCAGCTTACTAACGAACACTGAAGCTTTCTTT. Filled out from reference TRBV7-9 and TRBJ1-1, the complete variable domain reads DTGVSQNPRHKITKRGQNVTFRCDPISEHNRLYWYRQTLGQGPEFLTYFQNEAQLEKSRLLSDRFSAERPKGSFSTLEIQRTEQGDSAMYLCASSLLTNTEAFFGQGTRLTVV.

The chain joins TRBV18 to TRBJ1-5, with TRBD1 as a possible D gene (5 bases). Trimming left V 2 bases short and J 0 bases short, with 17 bases between. The CDR3 has 18 residues. Germline V gives CDR1 KGHSH, CDR2 LQKENI. The CDR3: CASSPGVRDLYSNQPQHF. The CDR3 DNA reads TGTGCCAGCTCACCAGGGGTGCGGGACCTTTATAGCAATCAGCCCCAGCATTTT.

The chain links TRBV5-1 to TRBJ1-3; no reliable D call. CDR1 and CDR2 from the germline V gene are SGHRS and YFSETQ. This CDR3 is 16 amino acids long. V was shortened by 3 bases and J by 0 bases, with 13 bases between the two germline ends. The CDR3 coding sequence is TGCGCCAGCAGCTCCGGGCAGGACTACTCTGGAAACACCATATATTTT. It is translated as CASSSGQDYSGNTIYF.

The table lists this clone with a few counts. The V and J genes are TRBV28 and TRBJ2-4, with D perhaps TRBD2 (5 bases). The V gene's germline CDR1 is MDHEN and CDR2 SYDVKM. The CDR3 is made up of 13 amino acids. V was pared by 1 base and J by 13 bases, with 14 bases between. The CDR3 DNA follows: TGTGCCAGCAGTTTATCCGGGGTCCATTCACAGTACTTC. Protein product: CASSLSGVHSQYF.

The CDR3: CASSTDSSGANVLTF. The CDR3 DNA is TGTGCCAGCAGCACTGACAGCTCTGGGGCCAACGTCCTGACTTTC. V usage is TRBV5-4 and J usage is TRBJ2-6, with D perhaps TRBD1 (5 bases). The CDR3 has 15 amino acids. Germline V gene lookup returns CDR1 SGHNT and CDR2 YYREEE (reference sequence). V lost 4 bases to trimming and J lost 0 bases, with 8 bases between them.

The chain has TRBV5-1 and TRBJ1-6; D remains ambiguous. The ends were cut back, 0 bases at V and 8 bases at J, with 9 bases in the middle. The CDR3 covers 14 residues. The V gene's germline CDR1 is SGHRS and CDR2 YFSETQ. In DNA form, the CDR3 reads TGCGCCAGCAGCTTGGGGTCCGGGGATTCACCCCTCCACTTT. Amino acids: CASSLGSGDSPLHF.

The chain is built from TRBV7-9 and TRBJ1-2; 8 nucleotides match TRBD1. The CDR3 is 16 amino acids. Germline assignment: CDR1 SEHNR and CDR2 FQNEAQ (reference sequence). The ends lost 3 bases at V and 7 bases at J; junction bases unmatched: 13. In nucleotides, the CDR3 is TGTGCCAGCAGCTTGACAGGGGCGGCGAGGGGTGGTGGCTACACCTTC. Its protein product is CASSLTGAARGGGYTF.

The gene calls are TRBV28 and TRBJ2-1, with 7 bases lining up with TRBD2. The V gene end was trimmed by 2 bases and the J gene end by 5 bases; junction bases not matched to a gene: 9. The CDR3 extends over 16 amino acids. Germline V lookup: CDR1 MDHEN, CDR2 SYDVKM. The CDR3 loop is CASSLPREFDHNEQFF. CDR3 sequence (DNA): TGTGCCAGCAGTTTACCGCGGGAGTTCGACCACAATGAGCAGTTCTTC.